This T cell receptor beta chain was retrieved from a study of T cells in Graves' hyperthyroidism and ophthalmopathy. This CDR3 contains 11 residues. The trim removed 6 bases at V and 14 bases at J, leaving 6 bases unmatched. CDR1 is MNHNS and CDR2 is SASEGT in the germline V gene. What was amplified from RNA transcripts were TCR beta CDR3 regions. An initial round of RT-PCR targeting the TCR CDR3 relied on the HTBI primer set. TCRdb called the multiplex PCR reads again in MiXCR, with one record for every CDR3 protein. The sample yields 300,000 to 450,000 distinct CDR3 sequences, 14% seen once. This chain links TRBV6-1 with TRBJ2-1; 8 bases line up with TRBD1. This TCR derives from a woman aged 55-70 years with Graves' hyperthyroidism. Sequenced material: blood. Written as DNA, the CDR3 is TGTGCCAGCAGCCTGGGACAGGTGAAGTTCTTC. This gives the protein CASSLGQVKFF.